The entry below describes one TCR beta chain. The data originate from a study of human T cells and chemical hapten exposure. The CDR3 length is 14 residues. Per the germline V gene, CDR1 is SQVTM and CDR2 is ANQGSEA. Trimming stripped 7 bases from V and 5 bases from J, with 20 bases between. TCRdb analysed the RACE reads with MiXCR anew, one entry per CDR3 protein. The sample carries about 73,000 distinct CDR3 sequences, about 8.5% recorded once. The sample's time point: patch test 2, 6 weeks after DPC sensitization. Treatment denoted: therapeutic diphenylcyclopropenone sensitization with weekly scalp DPC.

The TCR sequence derives from a woman aged 50 to 65 with alopecia areata. Some clones in this sample may be carry-over from other donors' samples. The chain carries TRBV29-1 and TRBJ1-2; a weak D match, TRBD1 (5 bases). This sample comprised whole blood, obtained in connection with sensitization to the hapten diphenylcyclopropenone (DPC). CDR3 loop: CSGAGTEEPYGYTF. CDR3 nucleotide sequence: TGCAGCGGAGCCGGGACGGAAGAACCTTATGGCTACACCTTC.